This T cell receptor (beta chain) comes out of a study of T cells in Graves' hyperthyroidism and ophthalmopathy. General study points: Before onset, by a median of around 6.4 months, the model predicted ophthalmopathy.

Amplification targeted TCR beta CDR3 regions from RNA transcripts. The HTBI primer set was used in a first-round RT-PCR of the TCR CDR3. One entry per CDR3 protein results from TCRdb running MiXCR on the multiplex PCR reads. The data contain 660,000 or so distinct CDR3 sequences, over 40% of them singletons. CDR3 length equals 14 residues. With V trimmed by 3 bases and J by 7 bases, 7 bases remained unmatched. From germline, CDR1 is SGDLS and CDR2 YYNGEE. Regarding this clonotype: As yet, its antigen is unknown.

V gene TRBV9 combines with J gene TRBJ1-2; 9 nucleotides align to TRBD1. Specimen: peripheral blood or thyroid tissue (not recorded which). This sequence was found in an adult man with Graves' disease, either hyperthyroidism or ophthalmopathy (not recorded which). CDR3: CASSGQGQGAGYTF. Written as DNA, the CDR3 is TGTGCCAGCAGCGGCCAGGGACAGGGTGCTGGCTACACCTTC.